The 14 T cell receptor beta chains presented below share a single source sample, sequenced in a study of PD-L1 blockade in urothelial cancer. Time point reported: pretreatment peripheral blood. The assay was immunoSEQ multiplex PCR, and TCRdb's table has in-frame clones only and misses some. The sample records 90,000 or so clones, around 90% being singletons. This material consisted of PBMCs, taken around atezolizumab (anti-PD-L1) treatment. These receptor sequences come from a man in his 60s with urothelial cancer.

V is TRBV5-3 and J is TRBJ1-1, with D maybe TRBD1 (5 bases). TRBV5-3 is reported as an ORF; its role is uncertain. The CDR3 totals 14 residues. V was cut by 3 bases and J by 6 bases, with 15 bases left in between. DNA of the CDR3: TGTGCCAGAAGCTGGACACCCTACGGGTCTGAAGCTTTCTTT. The encoded protein is CARSWTPYGSEAFF.

The chain has TRBV30 and TRBJ1-6; D not resolved. V was clipped by 1 base and J by 4 bases, with 11 bases between them. The CDR3 has 15 residues. Germline-derived CDR1 and CDR2 are GTSNPN and SVGIG (reference sequence). The CDR3 here is CAWSADREYNSPLHF. The CDR3 nucleotides read TGTGCCTGGAGTGCAGACCGGGAGTATAATTCACCCCTCCACTTT. The full variable domain, completed using reference TRBV30 and TRBJ1-6, is SQTIHQWPATLVQPVGSPLSLECTVEGTSNPNLYWYRQAAGRGLQLLFYSVGIGQISSEVPQNLSASRPQDRQFILSSKKLLLSDSGFYLCAWSADREYNSPLHFGNGTRLTVT.

The V and J genes are TRBV4-1 and TRBJ1-2; D not resolved. The CDR3 has 15 residues. Trimming shortened V by 1 base and J by 1 base, and 10 bases separated the two germline ends. Per the germline V gene, CDR1 is MGHRA and CDR2 is YSYEKL. Here the CDR3 reads CASSQGLTVNYGYTF. In DNA, the CDR3 is TGCGCCAGCAGCCAAGGTCTAACCGTTAACTATGGCTACACCTTC.

CDR3 sequence: CSVATGGEYEQFF. CDR3 bases: TGCAGCGTTGCGACAGGGGGCGAATATGAGCAGTTCTTC. The gene calls are TRBV29-1 and TRBJ2-1; 10 nucleotides line up with TRBD1. V lost 4 bases, J lost 8 bases, and 5 bases stayed unmatched. Germline V gives CDR1 SQVTM, CDR2 ANQGSEA. The CDR3 has 13 amino acids.

As DNA, the CDR3 is TGTGCCAGCAGTTCAATGGCGGGGGGTCTGAACACTGAAGCTTTCTTT. As protein: CASSSMAGGLNTEAFF. The genes are TRBV6-5 and TRBJ1-1; maybe TRBD1 (5 bases). The V and J ends lost 4 bases and 0 bases respectively, with 15 bases between them. The CDR3 sequence is 16 residues long. The V gene's germline CDR1 is MNHEY and CDR2 SVGAGI.

This rearrangement joins TRBV28 to TRBJ2-3; TRBD2 might be the D (5 bases). Trimming left V 7 bases short and J 4 bases short, with 15 bases between. Germline assignment: CDR1 MDHEN and CDR2 SYDVKM. The CDR3 consists of 14 residues. The CDR3 reads CASIRTPAADTQYF. The CDR3 bases are TGTGCCAGCATACGGACTCCGGCCGCAGATACGCAGTATTTT. The full variable domain, its missing parts supplied by reference TRBV28 and TRBJ2-3, is DVKVTQSSRYLVKRTGEKVFLECVQDMDHENMFWYRQDPGLGLRLIYFSYDVKMKEKGDIPEGYSVSREKKERFSLILESASTNQTSMYLCASIRTPAADTQYFGPGTRLTVL.

This rearrangement joins TRBV28 to TRBJ1-2, with D possibly TRBD1 on 6 matching bases. The CDR3 runs 13 residues. CDR1 MDHEN and CDR2 SYDVKM come from the germline V gene. Trimming cost V 2 bases and J 7 bases, with 11 bases left between them. The chain's CDR3 is CASSLRTEGGYTF. Here the CDR3 DNA reads TGTGCCAGCAGTTTAAGGACAGAGGGTGGCTACACCTTC.

The V call is TRBV4-2, the J call TRBJ2-2; D unclear. Trimming removed 1 base at V and 5 bases at J, with 5 bases between. This CDR3 spans 13 amino acids. Germline V gene sequence: CDR1 LGHNA, CDR2 YNFKEQ. CDR3 in amino acids: CASSQVQTGELFF. The CDR3 nucleotides read TGTGCCAGCAGCCAAGTTCAGACCGGGGAGCTGTTTTTT.

The chain has TRBV5-1 and TRBJ1-1, with 7 bases matching TRBD1. V gave up 2 bases and J gave up 3 bases; unmatched junction bases: 4. The CDR3 length is 14 residues. CDR1 and CDR2 from the germline V gene are SGHRS and YFSETQ. The CDR3 loop reads CASSFRQGDTEAFF. CDR3 in DNA: TGCGCCAGCAGCTTTCGACAGGGTGACACTGAAGCTTTCTTT.

The rearrangement uses TRBV7-2 and TRBJ1-3; no reliable D call. Trimming cost V 2 bases and J 9 bases, with 11 bases left between them. The CDR3 is made up of 13 amino acids. In germline, CDR1 is SGHTA, CDR2 FQGNSA. The CDR3 DNA sequence: TGTGCCAGCAGCTTAAACGCGGCGGGCACCATATATTTT. This codes for CASSLNAAGTIYF.

Of note for this clone: The sample carries other DNA sequences with the same CDR3. V usage is TRBV2 and J usage is TRBJ2-5; a possible D gene is TRBD2 (5 bases). The CDR3 sequence is 14 residues long. The V end was cut by 2 bases, the J end by 4 bases, with 11 bases between. Germline V gene data show CDR1 as SNHLY and CDR2 as FYNNEI. The CDR3 DNA is TGTGCCAGCAGTGAACGTAGAGGGAGAGAGACCCAGTACTTC. This gives the protein CASSERRGRETQYF.

V usage is TRBV7-2 and J usage is TRBJ1-1; the match to TRBD1 covers 8 bases. V was clipped by 11 bases and J by 4 bases; unmatched bases: 12. CDR3 size: 14 residues. Germline CDR1 SGHTA, CDR2 FQGNSA. The CDR3 loop is CACAQGALGTEAFF. For the CDR3, the DNA is TGTGCCTGCGCCCAGGGGGCGCTGGGCACTGAAGCTTTCTTT. Based on the CDR3 plus reference TRBV7-2 and TRBJ1-1, the full variable domain is GAGVSQSPSNKVTEKGKDVELRCDPISGHTALYWYRQSLGQGLEFLIYFQGNSAPDKSGLPSDRFSAERTGGSVSTLTIQRTQQEDSAVYLCACAQGALGTEAFFGQGTRLTVV.

The rearrangement joins TRBV4-3 to TRBJ1-5; no definite D call. Trimming shortened V by 0 bases and J by 4 bases, and 10 bases separated the two germline ends. The CDR3 is 15 residues long. In germline, CDR1 is LGHNA, CDR2 YSLEER. The CDR3 nucleotides read TGCGCCAGCAGCCAAGATCGGGTTGGGAATCAGCCCCAGCATTTT. This translates into CASSQDRVGNQPQHF.

The rearrangement joins TRBV10-3 to TRBJ2-3, with 7 bases aligning to TRBD2. The CDR3 consists of 15 residues. Trimming removed 0 bases from V and 3 bases from J; junction bases left unmatched: 3. Germline-derived CDR1 and CDR2 are ENHRY and SYGVKD. The CDR3 DNA reads as TGTGCCATCAGTGAGTCGAGACTAGCAACAGATACGCAGTATTTT. The encoded protein is CAISESRLATDTQYF.